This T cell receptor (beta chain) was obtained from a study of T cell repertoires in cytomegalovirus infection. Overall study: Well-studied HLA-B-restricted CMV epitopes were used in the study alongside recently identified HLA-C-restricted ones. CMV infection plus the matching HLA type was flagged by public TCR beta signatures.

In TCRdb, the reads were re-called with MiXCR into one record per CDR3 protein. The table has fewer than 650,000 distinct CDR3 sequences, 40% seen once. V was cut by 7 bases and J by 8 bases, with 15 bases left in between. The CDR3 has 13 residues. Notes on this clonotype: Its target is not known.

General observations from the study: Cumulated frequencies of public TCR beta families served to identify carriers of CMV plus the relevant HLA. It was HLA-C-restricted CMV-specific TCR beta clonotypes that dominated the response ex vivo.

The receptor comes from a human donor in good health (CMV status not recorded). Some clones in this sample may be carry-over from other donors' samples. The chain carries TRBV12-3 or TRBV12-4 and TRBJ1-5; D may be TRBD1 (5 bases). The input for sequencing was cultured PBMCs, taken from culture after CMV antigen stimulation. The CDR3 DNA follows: TGTGCCAGCACCCTGAGGGGCGGGGAGCCCCAGCATTTT. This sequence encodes CASTLRGGEPQHF.